This is a list of T cell receptor beta chains from one sample in a study of neurological immune-mediated disorders. One entry per CDR3 protein, called by TCRdb with MiXCR from the 5' RACE reads. The table lists tens of thousands of distinct CDR3 sequences, more than 4.5% of them singletons, with roughly 10% in the top ten. The sample comprised CD4+ T cells from blood. The receptors come from a young man in good health. Both conserved end residues are part of each CDR3. Each record gives: clone size, D gene, J gene, V gene, CDR3 protein, CDR3 DNA. A D gene is named only where the DNA matches it firmly. Size is stated for part of the rows, as once, few or many counts, or as a class when the clone is expanded.

>many|TRBD1|TRBJ2-5|TRBV28
CASRTTGTGEETQYF
TGTGCCAGCAGAACTACCGGGACAGGGGAAGAGACCCAGTACTTC
>many|NA|TRBJ1-6|TRBV4-1
CASSPGSSYNSPLHF
TGCGCCAGCTCCCCCGGCAGCTCCTATAATTCACCCCTCCACTTT
>many|NA|TRBJ1-1|TRBV5-1
CASSRTGTKNTEAFF
TGCGCCAGCAGCCGCACCGGGACAAAGAACACTGAAGCTTTCTTT
>many|NA|TRBJ2-5|TRBV9
CASSATERRQETQYF
TGTGCCAGCAGCGCCACCGAGAGACGACAAGAGACCCAGTACTTC
>many|TRBD1|TRBJ2-7|TRBV7-2
CASSLNSRQGGYEQYF
TGTGCCAGCAGCTTGAATTCGCGACAGGGGGGCTACGAGCAGTACTTC
>NA|NA|TRBJ1-2|TRBV10-2
CASSRDGATNYGYTF
TGCGCCAGCAGCCGGGACGGAGCCACTAACTATGGCTACACCTTC
>many|NA|TRBJ1-4|TRBV7-2
CASSLFGTELFF
TGTGCCAGCAGCTTATTCGGGACGGAACTGTTTTTT
>many|TRBD2|TRBJ2-3|TRBV11-2
CASSSGTSGDTQYF
TGTGCCAGCAGCTCCGGGACTAGCGGTGATACGCAGTATTTT
>many|NA|TRBJ2-5|TRBV7-2
CASSLDRVQETQYF
TGTGCCAGCAGCTTAGACCGGGTACAAGAGACCCAGTACTTC
>many|TRBD1|TRBJ1-5|TRBV20-1
CSAREGTGYFPQHF
TGCAGTGCTAGAGAGGGGACAGGGTACTTTCCCCAGCATTTT
>many|TRBD1|TRBJ1-5|TRBV6-2/TRBV6-3
CASSSGQLNQPQHF
TGTGCCAGCAGTTCGGGACAGCTCAATCAGCCCCAGCATTTT
>many|TRBD1|TRBJ2-1|TRBV7-2
CASSFPGTGGKQFF
TGTGCCAGCAGCTTTCCCGGGACAGGGGGTAAGCAGTTCTTC
>many|NA|TRBJ1-5|TRBV7-2
CASSKNRGQPQHF
TGTGCCAGCAGCAAAAATCGTGGTCAGCCCCAGCATTTT
>many|NA|TRBJ2-7|TRBV18
CASSPSGSEQYF
TGTGCCAGCTCACCATCCGGGAGTGAGCAGTACTTC
>many|TRBD1|TRBJ2-2|TRBV18
CASSRDRTNGELFF
TGTGCCAGCTCACGGGACAGGACAAACGGGGAGCTGTTTTTT
>many|NA|TRBJ2-1|TRBV19
CASSNTNEQFF
TGTGCCAGTAGTAACACGAATGAGCAGTTCTTC
>many|NA|TRBJ1-1|TRBV11-2
CASSLERVNEAFF
TGTGCCAGCAGCTTAGAGAGGGTTAATGAAGCTTTCTTT
>many|TRBD1|TRBJ1-5|TRBV24-1
CVTSDLEADRGARRCNQPQHF
TGTGTCACCAGTGATTTAGAAGCGGACAGGGGAGCACGGAGGTGCAATCAGCCCCAGCATTTT
>many|NA|TRBJ2-1|TRBV5-1
CASSFGSDNEQFF
TGCGCCAGCAGCTTCGGTTCAGACAATGAGCAGTTCTTC
>few|NA|TRBJ2-3|TRBV25-1
CASSEYSFGYTDTQYF
TGTGCCAGCAGTGAATACTCATTTGGGTACACAGATACGCAGTATTTT
>few|NA|TRBJ2-1|TRBV2
CASSEVGYNEQFF
TGTGCCAGCAGTGAGGTCGGATACAATGAGCAGTTCTTC
>many|NA|TRBJ2-3|TRBV12-3/TRBV12-4
CASSFGGSGDTQYF
TGTGCCAGCAGTTTTGGGGGGTCTGGAGATACGCAGTATTTT
>many|NA|TRBJ2-1|TRBV7-2
CASSLAAGVGDEQFF
TGTGCCAGCAGCCTAGCGGCAGGGGTCGGGGATGAGCAGTTCTTC
>many|TRBD2|TRBJ2-7|TRBV7-2
CASSSAGTSAYEQYF
TGTGCCAGCAGCTCCGCCGGGACTAGCGCCTACGAGCAGTACTTC